Following are 10 T cell receptor beta chains from one sample sequenced in a study of T-cell memory formation after mild COVID-19. TCRdb fed the 5' RACE reads into MiXCR, producing one record per CDR3 protein. The sample consists of fewer than 650,000 distinct CDR3 sequences, roughly a fifth of them appearing once. The sample was PBMCs or a T cell subset sorted from them (not recorded which). These receptors were obtained from an adult woman who had mild COVID-19 (a few samples of this study predate the infection). Cell type and time point are not known.

V is TRBV6-2 or TRBV6-3 and J is TRBJ2-7; 9 nucleotides match TRBD2. The CDR3 is made up of 14 amino acids. With V trimmed by 2 bases and J by 6 bases, 5 bases remained unmatched. From germline, CDR1 is MNHEY and CDR2 SVGEGT. The CDR3 DNA sequence: TGTGCCAGCAGTTACGGCGGGAGGGCCCGCGAGCAGTACTTC. This sequence encodes CASSYGGRAREQYF.

The chain has TRBV12-3 or TRBV12-4 and TRBJ1-5; D may be TRBD1 (5 bases). The V end lost 7 bases, the J end lost 3 bases, and 13 bases lay between the germline ends. This CDR3 spans 14 amino acids. The CDR3 sequence is CASTLGAYNQPQHF. DNA for the CDR3: TGTGCCAGCACCCTAGGGGCGTACAATCAGCCCCAGCATTTT.

This chain joins TRBV15 and TRBJ2-1, with TRBD2 identical over 8 bases. CDR1 LNHNV and CDR2 YYDKDF come from the germline V gene (reference sequence). V shed 8 bases, J shed 8 bases, and the junction held 8 bases outside the gene matches. The CDR3 runs to 13 residues. CDR3 nucleotides: TGTGCCACCCAACGGGGGGGCTGGGATGAGCAGTTCTTC. This encodes CATQRGGWDEQFF. The entire variable domain, with the rest obtained from reference TRBV15 and TRBJ2-1, is as follows: DAMVIQNPRYQVTQFGKPVTLSCSQTLNHNVMYWYQQKSSQAPKLLFHYYDKDFNNEADTPDNFQSRRPNTSFCFLDIRSPGLGDTAMYLCATQRGGWDEQFFGPGTRLTVL.

This clonotype occurred a few times. V usage is TRBV20-1 and J usage is TRBJ1-4, with D uncertain. Germline V CDR1 and CDR2: DFQATT, SNEGSKA (reference sequence). The CDR3 totals 12 residues. V was cut by 0 bases and J by 8 bases, with 7 bases left in between. The CDR3 sequence: CSARDRAEKLFF. The CDR3 bases are TGCAGTGCTAGAGATCGGGCGGAAAAACTGTTTTTT.

This clonotype turned up a few times. This chain links TRBV5-5 with TRBJ2-2; 8 nucleotides match TRBD2. The germline CDR1 and CDR2 sequences are SGHKS and YYEKEE (reference sequence). CDR3 length: 17 amino acids. V lost 1 base to trimming and J lost 10 bases; unmatched junction nucleotides: 15. The CDR3 DNA follows: TGTGCCAGCAGCTTGACATCTAGCGGGCCTTCGGGGGCGGAGCTGTTTTTT. Protein: CASSLTSSGPSGAELFF.

This clonotype came up a few times. The chain joins TRBV12-3 or TRBV12-4 to TRBJ2-3, with 11 bases lining up with TRBD2. This CDR3 is 15 amino acids long. Trimming at V came to 7 bases and at J to 4 bases, leaving 7 bases not matched to a gene. In DNA, the CDR3 is TGTGCCAGCAATAAGAGGGGACTAGCGGCAGATACGCAGTATTTT. Its protein product is CASNKRGLAADTQYF.

The rearrangement joins TRBV14 to TRBJ2-7, with D possibly TRBD1 on 6 matching bases. Germline V lookup: CDR1 SGHDN, CDR2 FVKESK. This CDR3 has 14 residues. The V end lost 4 bases, the J end lost 4 bases, and 14 bases lay between the germline ends. The CDR3 DNA is TGTGCCAGCAGCCTCTATGGGGGCGGGTACGAGCAGTACTTC. This translates into CASSLYGGGYEQYF. The full variable domain, rest sourced from reference TRBV14 and TRBJ2-7, is EAGVTQFPSHSVIEKGQTVTLRCDPISGHDNLYWYRRVMGKEIKFLLHFVKESKQDESGMPNNRFLAERTGGTYSTLKVQPAELEDSGVYFCASSLYGGGYEQYFGPGTRLTVT.

This clonotype was picked up a small number of times. The chain is built from TRBV9 and TRBJ2-5; 7 bases map to TRBD1. Trimming cost V 6 bases and J 5 bases; bases outside gene matches: 13. Germline V gene lookup returns CDR1 SGDLS and CDR2 YYNGEE. The CDR3 has 15 residues. CDR3 sequence (DNA): TGTGCCAGCAACCCGGCCGGGACAGTAGGGGAGACCCAGTACTTC. Translation gives CASNPAGTVGETQYF.

This chain's CDR3 is CASSLTLLSYEQYF. DNA of the CDR3: TGTGCCAGCAGCCTGACTCTACTCTCCTACGAGCAGTACTTC. The rearrangement links TRBV27 to TRBJ2-7; no definite D call. V shed 6 bases and J shed 0 bases, with 12 bases lying between them. Germline CDR1 MNHEY, CDR2 SMNVEV (reference sequence). The CDR3 has 14 amino acids.

This clonotype was recorded a few times. The chain uses TRBV5-1 and TRBJ2-3; the match to TRBD2 covers 7 bases. CDR3 length equals 14 residues. Germline trimming cut 4 bases from V and 2 bases from J; bases unmatched to any gene: 4. The germline V gene encodes CDR1 SGHRS and CDR2 YFSETQ. DNA of the CDR3: TGCGCCAGCAGCGTCACTAGCGCCACAGATACGCAGTATTTT. This codes for CASSVTSATDTQYF.